The 26 T cell receptor beta chains presented below share a single source sample, sequenced in a study of early T cells in non-severe SARS-CoV-2 infection. TCRdb reprocessed the 5' RACE reads via MiXCR and lists one record per CDR3 protein. The sample contains fewer than 100,000 distinct CDR3 sequences, 15% to 20% of which appear only once. Sequenced input: whole blood. The receptors here all came from an adult who was a healthcare worker with PCR-confirmed SARS-CoV-2 infection or an uninfected control (not recorded which).

This clonotype was counted only a few times. The rearrangement joins TRBV5-1 to TRBJ1-1, with 7 bases that match TRBD1. Germline values: CDR1 SGHRS, CDR2 YFSETQ. This CDR3 region has 13 residues. Germline trimming cut 4 bases from V and 4 bases from J; bases unmatched to any gene: 4. CDR3 sequence reads: CASSPRGGTEAFF. In DNA form, the CDR3 reads TGCGCCAGCAGCCCCAGGGGGGGCACTGAAGCTTTCTTT.

This clonotype appeared many times. This chain links TRBV5-1 with TRBJ2-7, with TRBD2 identical over 8 bases. V gave up 4 bases and J gave up 2 bases; unmatched junction bases: 8. Germline-derived CDR1 and CDR2 are SGHRS and YFSETQ. The length of the CDR3 is 15 residues. The CDR3: CASSPASGGPYEQYF. The DNA of the CDR3 is TGCGCCAGCAGCCCCGCCAGCGGGGGACCCTACGAGCAGTACTTC.

This clonotype has only a few counts. V and J are TRBV9 and TRBJ2-7; D is possibly TRBD2 (5 bases). Germline CDR1 reads SGDLS; CDR2 reads YYNGEE. V shed 0 bases and J shed 6 bases, with 13 bases lying between them. CDR3 length equals 14 residues. CDR3 region: CASSVDVARAEQYF. The DNA of the CDR3 is TGTGCCAGCAGCGTAGATGTCGCGAGGGCCGAGCAGTACTTC.

The chain employs TRBV28 and TRBJ2-1; a weak D match, TRBD1 (5 bases). The CDR3 runs to 14 residues. Germline CDR1 and CDR2: MDHEN and SYDVKM. V was trimmed by 6 bases and J by 1 base, leaving 10 bases between them. As DNA, the CDR3 is TGTGCCAGCAGACGGACAATTTCCTACAATGAGCAGTTCTTC. Translating gives CASRRTISYNEQFF.

The CDR3: CASSYGEGAYEQYF. The CDR3 nucleotides are TGTGCCAGCAGTTACGGCGAGGGGGCCTACGAGCAGTACTTC. The gene calls are TRBV6-5 and TRBJ2-7; TRBD1 might be the D (6 bases). Trimming removed 2 bases from V and 2 bases from J, with 10 bases in between. This CDR3 region has 14 residues. The germline V gene has CDR1 MNHEY and CDR2 SVGAGI.

This clonotype was counted at least ten times. The J gene is TRBJ2-1, the V gene TRBV7-6, with 10 bases aligning to TRBD2. The germline V gene has CDR1 SGHVS and CDR2 FNYEAQ. V was pared by 4 bases and J by 7 bases, with 7 bases of the junction left unmatched. The CDR3 is 15 amino acids. CDR3 DNA sequence: TGTGCCAGCAGCTCAATCCCTAGCGGGGGAAATGAGCAGTTCTTC. Amino acids: CASSSIPSGGNEQFF.

This clonotype came up a few times. V is TRBV11-2 and J is TRBJ2-1; 10 nucleotides align to TRBD2. The CDR3 is 17 amino acids. J lost 2 bases, V lost 7 bases, and 11 bases had no gene match. In germline, CDR1 is SGHAT, CDR2 FQNNGV. As DNA, the CDR3 is TGTGCCAGCACCAAATACAGCGGGAGGGAAGCCTACAATGAGCAGTTCTTC. This gives the protein CASTKYSGREAYNEQFF. The full variable domain, rest sourced from reference TRBV11-2 and TRBJ2-1, is EAGVAQSPRYKIIEKRQSVAFWCNPISGHATLYWYQQILGQGPKLLIQFQNNGVVDDSQLPKDRFSAERLKGVDSTLKIQPAKLEDSAVYLCASTKYSGREAYNEQFFGPGTRLTVL.

Here the CDR3 DNA reads TGCGCCAGCAGCCACCCGGGAGTTTACACAGATACGCAGTATTTT. It specifies CASSHPGVYTDTQYF. The chain carries TRBV5-1 and TRBJ2-3; D possibly corresponds to TRBD2 (6 bases). The ends were cut back, 4 bases at V and 2 bases at J, with 14 bases in the middle. Germline assignment: CDR1 SGHRS and CDR2 YFSETQ. This CDR3 has 15 amino acids.

The V call is TRBV7-9, the J call TRBJ1-2; D not certain. Trimming shortened V by 5 bases and J by 2 bases, and 12 bases separated the two germline ends. This CDR3 contains 14 residues. Germline V CDR1 and CDR2: SEHNR, FQNEAQ (reference sequence). The CDR3 protein is CASSPDPGNYGYTF. The CDR3 DNA is TGTGCCAGCAGCCCTGACCCGGGGAACTATGGCTACACCTTC. Looking up the rest from reference TRBV7-9 and TRBJ1-2 gives the full variable domain: DTGVSQNPRHKITKRGQNVTFRCDPISEHNRLYWYRQTLGQGPEFLTYFQNEAQLEKSRLLSDRFSAERPKGSFSTLEIQRTEQGDSAMYLCASSPDPGNYGYTFGSGTRLTVV.

This clonotype qualifies as medium-sized (0.01 to 0.1%). This chain uses TRBV7-6 with TRBJ2-2, with a tentative D call TRBD2 (7 bases). Germline values: CDR1 SGHVS, CDR2 FNYEAQ. V lost 1 base and J lost 5, with 17 bases in between. The CDR3 sequence is 17 residues long. CDR3 coding DNA: TGTGCCAGCAGCTTAGTCCCCCGGGGGGCCGAAACCGGGGAGCTGTTTTTT. This translates into CASSLVPRGAETGELFF.

In regard to this clonotype: This clone may be a read error of a much larger clone one base away. The chain has TRBV7-2 and TRBJ2-5, with TRBD2 as a possible D gene (6 bases). The CDR3 covers 13 residues. Per the germline V gene, CDR1 is SGHTA and CDR2 is FQGNSA. This CDR3 is CVSSPGDPGTQYF. The DNA of the CDR3 is TGTGTCAGCAGCCCGGGGGACCCCGGGACCCAGTACTTC.

The chain employs TRBV9 and TRBJ2-1; weak D call: TRBD2 (6 bases). The CDR3 sequence is 15 residues long. CDR1 and CDR2 from the germline V gene are SGDLS and YYNGEE. V lost 0 bases and J lost 5, with 12 bases in between. DNA of the CDR3: TGTGCCAGCAGCGTAGCTCAGACTAGTAACAATGAGCAGTTCTTC. It yields the protein CASSVAQTSNNEQFF.

This clonotype was picked up a small number of times. The rearrangement links TRBV29-1 to TRBJ2-5; a weak D match, TRBD1 (6 bases). This CDR3 has 12 residues. Trimming took 2 bases from V and 4 from J, leaving 8 bases between them. Germline lookup yields CDR1 SQVTM and CDR2 ANQGSEA. Written as DNA, the CDR3 is TGCAGCGTTGAATTGGGGGCAGAGACCCAGTACTTC. This gives the protein CSVELGAETQYF.

The chain uses TRBV20-1 and TRBJ2-7; D tentatively fits TRBD1 or TRBD2 (7 bases each). Trimming shortened V by 0 bases and J by 0 bases, and 15 bases separated the two germline ends. The CDR3 extends over 16 amino acids. Germline assignment: CDR1 DFQATT and CDR2 SNEGSKA (reference sequence). The CDR3 loop is CSARDQARGGSYEQYF. The DNA for the CDR3 is TGCAGTGCTAGAGATCAGGCCAGGGGGGGCTCCTACGAGCAGTACTTC.

This chain links TRBV13 with TRBJ1-4; no firm D call. The ends were cut back, 5 bases at V and 5 bases at J, with 15 bases in the middle. The germline V gene encodes CDR1 PRHDT and CDR2 FYEKMQ (reference sequence). The CDR3 length is 15 residues. CDR3 in DNA: TGTGCCAGCAGCGTCGGGAGGGTAGGGAATGAAAAACTGTTTTTT. Amino acids: CASSVGRVGNEKLFF.

This clonotype has more than one count but fewer than ten. The V call is TRBV10-2, the J call TRBJ2-5; 9 bases line up with TRBD2. The CDR3 consists of 17 residues. The germline V gene has CDR1 WSHSY and CDR2 SAAADI. The V and J ends lost 4 bases and 2 bases, in that order; junction bases with no gene match: 11. CDR3 residues: CASSVSGAGGQQETQYF. The CDR3 region has the DNA TGCGCCAGCAGTGTCTCGGGAGCGGGGGGACAGCAAGAGACCCAGTACTTC.

This clonotype has more than one count but fewer than ten. CDR3 loop: CASSPLAGGRTDTQYF. The CDR3 coding sequence is TGTGCCAGCTCACCCCTAGCGGGGGGCCGCACAGATACGCAGTATTTT. The V gene is TRBV18, the J gene TRBJ2-3, with TRBD2 matching 11 bases. The length of the CDR3 is 16 residues. J gave up 1 base and V 3 bases, and 3 bases lay outside the gene matches. Germline CDR1 KGHSH, CDR2 LQKENI.

The rearrangement joins TRBV3-1 to TRBJ1-6; D not certain. The CDR3 is 12 residues long. Deletions cut 1 base from V and 11 bases from J, with 6 bases between. Germline lookup yields CDR1 LGHDT and CDR2 YNNKEL (reference sequence). The CDR3 DNA reads TGTGCCAGCAGCCAAGTTGGGCCACCCCTCCACTTT. As protein: CASSQVGPPLHF.

This clonotype was seen only a few times. The J gene is TRBJ1-3, the V gene TRBV20-1; no firm D call. This CDR3 is built from 14 residues. Trimming shortened V by 5 bases and J by 6 bases, and 17 bases separated the two germline ends. Germline loops: CDR1 DFQATT, CDR2 SNEGSKA (reference sequence). Here the CDR3 DNA reads TGCAGTGCTCCCCATGGGGATGCTATAAACACCATATATTTT. This translates into CSAPHGDAINTIYF.

The gene calls are TRBV5-8 and TRBJ1-1; possibly TRBD1 for D (6 bases). The CDR3 length is 16 residues. Trimming shortened V by 2 bases and J by 0 bases, and 14 bases separated the two germline ends. Germline V gives CDR1 SGHTS, CDR2 YDEGEE. CDR3 DNA: TGTGCCAGCAGCTTAACAGGGAACTTCATGAACACTGAAGCTTTCTTT. Translated: CASSLTGNFMNTEAFF.

This chain uses TRBV6-5 with TRBJ2-3, with 13 bases matching TRBD2. CDR1 is MNHEY, CDR2 SVGAGI, per germline. Trimming cost V 0 bases and J 0 bases; bases outside gene matches: 6. There are 19 residues in the CDR3. The CDR3: CASSYSGLAGVGSTDTQYF. The CDR3 DNA sequence: TGTGCCAGCAGTTACTCAGGACTAGCGGGAGTAGGGAGCACAGATACGCAGTATTTT.

J is TRBJ2-7 and V is TRBV20-1; maybe TRBD2 (6 bases). V lost 6 bases to trimming and J lost 0 bases, with 12 bases between them. This CDR3 is built from 13 residues. Germline V lookup: CDR1 DFQATT, CDR2 SNEGSKA (reference sequence). The CDR3 bases are TGCAGTGCCTACCGGGACTTCTCCTACGAGCAGTACTTC. It translates to CSAYRDFSYEQYF.

This chain uses TRBV2 with TRBJ1-2; D is unclear. V gave up 8 bases and J gave up 7 bases, with 14 bases separating them. This CDR3 comprises 12 residues. From germline, CDR1 is SNHLY and CDR2 FYNNEI. In nucleotides, the CDR3 is TGTGCCAGCCTCGACACCCCTCTTGGCTACACCTTC. This gives the protein CASLDTPLGYTF. The complete variable domain, with remaining parts taken from reference TRBV2 and TRBJ1-2, reads EPEVTQTPSHQVTQMGQEVILRCVPISNHLYFYWYRQILGQKVEFLVSFYNNEISEKSEIFDDQFSVERPDGSNFTLKIRSTKLEDSAMYFCASLDTPLGYTFGSGTRLTVV.

This clonotype was observed a few times. In nucleotides, the CDR3 is TGTGCCAGCAGCCTGGGACCCGCCAGCACTGAAGCTTTCTTT. It encodes CASSLGPASTEAFF. The V call is TRBV7-3, the J call TRBJ1-1; D perhaps matches TRBD1 (5 bases). Trimming stripped 5 bases from V and 4 bases from J, with 14 bases between. This CDR3 region has 14 residues. CDR1 and CDR2 (germline): SGHTA, FQGTGA.

The V gene is TRBV18, the J gene TRBJ2-5; D remains unclear. CDR3 length: 13 amino acids. The germline CDR1 and CDR2 sequences are KGHSH and LQKENI. Between the trimmed V and J ends, which lost 5 bases and 1 base, there was a span of 8 bases. The CDR3 protein is CASSAQIQETQYF. The CDR3, as DNA: TGTGCCAGCTCAGCACAGATCCAAGAGACCCAGTACTTC.

This clonotype was seen only a few times. The rearrangement links TRBV12-3 or TRBV12-4 to TRBJ2-1; D possibly matches TRBD1 or TRBD2 (6 bases each). The CDR3 runs to 15 residues. With 5 bases removed from V and 9 bases from J, the gap between germline ends came to 20 bases. CDR3 residues: CASSLGGSMGGEQFF. The CDR3 DNA is TGTGCCAGCAGTCTAGGGGGTTCGATGGGGGGTGAGCAGTTCTTC.